This TCR beta chain stems from a study of OX40 agonist ivuxolimab in advanced cancers. Across the whole study: Given to patients was ivuxolimab, an agonistic anti-OX40 (CD134) antibody. The patients received ivuxolimab by intravenous route every 2 weeks at 0.01 to 10 mg/kg. Three patients responded partially, comprising one with hepatocellular carcinoma and two with cutaneous melanoma. General study points: At 0.1 to 3.0 mg/kg, clonal expansion of CD4+ and CD8+ blood T cells had occurred by week 6.

In germline, CDR1 is MNHNS, CDR2 SASEGT. The CDR3 is made up of 13 amino acids. Trimming removed 4 bases from V and 3 bases from J, with 10 bases in between. Of note for this clone: Its antigen is as yet unknown.

Using immunoSEQ multiplex PCR, the repertoire was profiled, and TCRdb retains in-frame clones only, with some absent. The repertoire holds tens of thousands of clones, with about 90% as singletons. The receptor was derived from an adult with an advanced solid tumor such as melanoma, head and neck, liver or kidney cancer. This chain links TRBV6-1 with TRBJ2-7, with TRBD2 as a possible D gene (7 bases). Sequenced material: CD4+ or CD8+ T cells sorted from blood, taken in a trial of the OX40 agonist ivuxolimab. The CDR3 spells CASSVGGGYEQYF. CDR3 bases: TGTGCCAGCAGTGTAGGGGGGGGCTACGAGCAGTACTTC.